One and the same sample provided the 12 T cell receptor beta chains below, sequenced in a study of cytomegalovirus exposure and HLA in healthy donors. The primer mix had 60 Vbeta and 13 Jbeta primers. Clones were read by immunoSEQ multiplex PCR, and TCRdb kept only the in-frame ones, dropping some. This table holds around 180,000 clones, 75% to 90% found once. Sequenced: PBMCs. These receptors originate from a boy between 2 and 15 years old in good health and CMV-seronegative.

This clone has a handful of counts. This sequence joins TRBV6-4 and TRBJ1-2; D remains ambiguous. The CDR3 totals 13 residues. The V and J ends lost 3 bases and 6 bases respectively, with 11 bases between them. CDR1 MRHNA and CDR2 SNTAGT come from the germline V gene. The CDR3 sequence: CASSENPGDGYTF. CDR3 sequence (DNA): TGTGCCAGCAGTGAGAACCCCGGGGATGGCTACACCTTC.

The V call is TRBV5-1, the J call TRBJ2-4, with 9 bases aligning to TRBD1. There are 14 residues in the CDR3. Germline V gene sequence: CDR1 SGHRS, CDR2 YFSETQ. Trimming cost V 4 bases and J 8 bases; bases outside gene matches: 7. The CDR3 DNA is TGCGCCAGCAGCGAACAGGGGGCTCGGGACATTCAGTACTTC. It codes for CASSEQGARDIQYF.

The chain uses TRBV29-1 and TRBJ1-3; 7 bases agree with TRBD1. Trimming at V came to 4 bases and at J to 4 bases, leaving 22 bases not matched to a gene. The germline gives CDR1 SQVTM, CDR2 ANQGSEA. The CDR3 loop spans 19 amino acids. The CDR3 reads CSVVLEIDIRGRGGNTIYF. The CDR3 DNA sequence: TGCAGCGTTGTCCTCGAGATTGATATTAGGGGGCGAGGAGGAAACACCATATATTTT.

The V gene is TRBV25-1, the J gene TRBJ1-2, with D possibly being TRBD1 (5 bases). V dropped 6 bases and J dropped 4 bases, with 15 bases sitting between them. Germline CDR1 MGHDK, CDR2 SYGVNS. This CDR3 is built from 14 residues. In DNA, the CDR3 is TGTGCCAGCAGCCCGCAGGGTTTCGGCTATGGCTACACCTTC. Amino acid sequence: CASSPQGFGYGYTF.

This chain uses TRBV6-1 with TRBJ2-1; D not resolved. The CDR3 loop spans 15 amino acids. Trimming shortened V by 0 bases and J by 1 base, and 7 bases separated the two germline ends. Germline values: CDR1 MNHNS, CDR2 SASEGT. Here the CDR3 reads CASSEAALSYNEQFF. In nucleotides, the CDR3 is TGTGCCAGCAGTGAAGCTGCGTTGTCCTACAATGAGCAGTTCTTC.

V usage is TRBV5-1 and J usage is TRBJ1-1; TRBD1 matches at 8 bases. The ends lost 0 bases at V and 6 bases at J; junction bases unmatched: 4. Germline CDR1 is SGHRS and CDR2 is YFSETQ. This CDR3 is built from 14 residues. The CDR3 DNA is TGCGCCAGCAGCTTGGCCCAGGGGGCCCCTGAAGCTTTCTTT. Protein sequence: CASSLAQGAPEAFF.

The rearrangement joins TRBV27 to TRBJ1-5; possible D gene TRBD1, 6 bases. This CDR3 comprises 16 residues. V dropped 6 bases and J dropped 2 bases, with 17 bases sitting between them. The germline V gene encodes CDR1 MNHEY and CDR2 SMNVEV (reference sequence). The CDR3 loop reads CASSMNREIGNQPQHF. CDR3 nucleotide sequence: TGTGCCAGCAGCATGAACAGGGAGATCGGCAATCAGCCCCAGCATTTT.

A few counts support this clone. The DNA for the CDR3 is TGTGCCATCAGTGACGGGGACACTACCTACGAGCAGTACGTC. This gives the protein CAISDGDTTYEQYV. The chain joins TRBV10-3 to TRBJ2-7, with a tentative D call TRBD1 (6 bases). The V gene's germline CDR1 is ENHRY and CDR2 SYGVKD. V lost 3 bases, J lost 2 bases, and 11 bases lay in between. The CDR3 has 14 amino acids.

The genes are TRBV15 and TRBJ1-1; D is undetermined. V was trimmed by 3 bases and J by 0 bases, leaving 17 bases between them. CDR1 is LNHNV and CDR2 is YYDKDF in the germline V gene (reference sequence). The CDR3 runs to 17 residues. In DNA form, the CDR3 reads TGTGCCACCAGCAGTCCGGAGGGCGTAGGTCTGAACACTGAAGCTTTCTTT. Its protein product is CATSSPEGVGLNTEAFF.

The V call is TRBV6-5, the J call TRBJ2-1; D is ambiguous. From germline, CDR1 is MNHEY and CDR2 SVGAGI. The CDR3 is made up of 13 amino acids. Trimming removed 8 bases from V and 2 bases from J, with 10 bases in between. As DNA, the CDR3 is TGTGCCAGCGGTGCGCAAACCTACAATGAGCAGTTCTTC. This gives the protein CASGAQTYNEQFF.

The chain combines TRBV2 with TRBJ2-1; a possible D gene is TRBD1 (6 bases). Between the trimmed V and J ends, which lost 5 bases and 3 bases, there was a span of 14 bases. Germline values: CDR1 SNHLY, CDR2 FYNNEI. The CDR3 contains 15 residues. The CDR3 DNA follows: TGTGCCAGCAGTCCCAGGACAGCGCTCTACAATGAGCAGTTCTTC. It codes for CASSPRTALYNEQFF.

This clone was detected a few times. The rearrangement links TRBV7-9 to TRBJ2-5, with 8 bases fitting TRBD2. CDR3 length equals 13 residues. From germline, CDR1 is SEHNR and CDR2 FQNEAQ (reference sequence). V shed 6 bases and J 5 bases; nucleotides not matched to a gene: 5. The CDR3 is CASSGREGETQYF. For the CDR3, the DNA is TGTGCCAGCAGTGGACGGGAGGGGGAGACCCAGTACTTC.